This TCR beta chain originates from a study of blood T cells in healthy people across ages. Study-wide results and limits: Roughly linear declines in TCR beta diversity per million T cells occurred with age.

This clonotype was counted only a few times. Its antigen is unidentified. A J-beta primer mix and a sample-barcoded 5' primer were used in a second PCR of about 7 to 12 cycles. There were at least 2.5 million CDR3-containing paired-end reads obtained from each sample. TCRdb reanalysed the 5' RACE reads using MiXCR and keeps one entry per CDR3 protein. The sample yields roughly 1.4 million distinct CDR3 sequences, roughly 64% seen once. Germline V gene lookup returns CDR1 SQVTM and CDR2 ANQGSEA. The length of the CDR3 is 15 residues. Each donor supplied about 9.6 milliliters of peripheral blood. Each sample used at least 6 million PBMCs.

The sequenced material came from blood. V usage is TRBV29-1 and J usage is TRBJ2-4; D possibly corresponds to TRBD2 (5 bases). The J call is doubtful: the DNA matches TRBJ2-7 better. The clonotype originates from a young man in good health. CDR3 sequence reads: CSGGVNRPGISEQYF. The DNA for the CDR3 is TGCAGCGGCGGCGTTAATAGGCCCGGGATTTCCGAGCAGTACTTC.